Listed here are 29 T cell receptor beta chains from one sample, sequenced in a study of PD-1 blockade in classical Hodgkin lymphoma. The time point is: cycle 4 day 1 (C4D1), after less than seven weeks of nivolumab. Patients all relapsed after autologous stem cell transplantation, and there was variation in brentuximab vedotin exposure. The table came from immunoSEQ multiplex PCR; TCRdb's copy has only in-frame clones and leaves some out. The repertoire holds fewer than 55,000 clones, 78% seen once, with about 39% in the top ten. Source: peripheral blood mononuclear cells (PBMCs), taken before the fourth cycle of nivolumab. These receptors were taken from a human donor with classical Hodgkin lymphoma.

This chain links TRBV5-1 with TRBJ2-3; possible D gene TRBD2, 5 bases. Trimming left V 3 bases short and J 1 base short, with 12 bases between. The germline V gene has CDR1 SGHRS and CDR2 YFSETQ. The CDR3 spans 15 residues. In DNA, the CDR3 is TGCGCCAGCAGCTACCGCGACGGGGGCACAGATACGCAGTATTTT. It codes for CASSYRDGGTDTQYF.

The chain employs TRBV5-4 and TRBJ2-3, with D possibly being TRBD1 (5 bases). V shed 2 bases and J shed 3 bases, with 10 bases lying between them. Germline lookup yields CDR1 SGHNT and CDR2 YYREEE (reference sequence). The CDR3 runs to 14 residues. DNA for the CDR3: TGTGCCAGCAGCTTCCAAGGGGTGACAGATACGCAGTATTTT. Translated: CASSFQGVTDTQYF.

This clone occurred once. The chain recombines TRBV4-1 with TRBJ2-4; weak D call: TRBD1 (6 bases). In germline, CDR1 is MGHRA, CDR2 YSYEKL. Trimming shortened V by 4 bases and J by 6 bases, and 16 bases separated the two germline ends. CDR3 length: 15 amino acids. The CDR3 sequence: CASSPEETGRNIQYF. CDR3 bases: TGCGCCAGCAGCCCAGAGGAAACAGGGAGAAACATTCAGTACTTC.

The chain carries TRBV27 and TRBJ2-3; a weak D match, TRBD1 (6 bases). This CDR3 is 17 amino acids long. Trimming shortened V by 2 bases and J by 0 bases, and 15 bases separated the two germline ends. CDR1 MNHEY and CDR2 SMNVEV come from the germline V gene (reference sequence). CDR3 coding DNA: TGTGCCAGCAGTTTACTTAGGACAGACTTTAGCACAGATACGCAGTATTTT. This translates into CASSLLRTDFSTDTQYF.

The V and J genes are TRBV15 and TRBJ1-6, with 9 nucleotides matching TRBD1. Germline V gene data show CDR1 as LNHNV and CDR2 as YYDKDF (reference sequence). The CDR3 length is 17 residues. J lost 10 bases, V lost 0 bases, and 10 bases had no gene match. The CDR3 region is CATSRDQPGQGQSPLHF. In DNA form, the CDR3 reads TGTGCCACCAGCAGAGACCAACCGGGACAGGGTCAATCACCCCTCCACTTT.

The chain recombines TRBV5-1 with TRBJ1-1, with D hard to call. This CDR3 has 14 amino acids. V was shortened by 0 bases and J by 1 base, with 7 bases between the two germline ends. Germline values: CDR1 SGHRS, CDR2 YFSETQ. CDR3 nucleotides: TGCGCCAGCAGCTTGGTGTCGGAGAACACTGAAGCTTTCTTT. The encoded protein is CASSLVSENTEAFF.

The CDR3 nucleotides are TGTGCTGCCCGGGGGCCTTTTGGAAACACCATATATTTT. This encodes CAARGPFGNTIYF. The rearrangement uses TRBV19 and TRBJ1-3; D is possibly TRBD1 (6 bases). Per germline, CDR1 LNHDA and CDR2 SQIVND (reference sequence). The CDR3 length is 13 residues.

J is TRBJ1-6 and V is TRBV18, with a possible D match to TRBD1 (5 bases). Germline CDR1 and CDR2: KGHSH and LQKENI. The CDR3 is 14 residues long. Trimming pared 1 base from V and 6 bases from J, leaving 7 bases between. CDR3 sequence (DNA): TGTGCCAGCTCACCACGGCAGGGTAATTCACCCCTCCACTTT. Translating gives CASSPRQGNSPLHF.

The chain uses TRBV4-3 and TRBJ1-5, with D uncertain. Trimming shortened V by 0 bases and J by 10 bases, and 16 bases separated the two germline ends. This CDR3 contains 15 residues. CDR1 is LGHNA, CDR2 YSLEER, per germline. CDR3 DNA: TGCGCCAGCAGCCAAGATCGCCGGGGTCCTCGACCCCAGCATTTT. It is translated as CASSQDRRGPRPQHF.

The chain links TRBV6-1 to TRBJ1-2, with TRBD1 matching 9 bases. V was pared by 4 bases and J by 6 bases, with 15 bases of the junction left unmatched. Germline loops: CDR1 MNHNS, CDR2 SASEGT. The CDR3 loop spans 17 amino acids. CDR3 loop: CASSGPQQGAGGDGYTF. The CDR3 region has the DNA TGTGCCAGCAGTGGCCCTCAACAGGGGGCGGGTGGGGATGGCTACACCTTC.

Remarks on this clone: At one boundary the junction diverges from the germline segment, which might be a read error. The chain is built from TRBV27 and TRBJ1-5; 10 nucleotides align to TRBD1. The germline V gene has CDR1 MNHEY and CDR2 SMNVEV (reference sequence). This CDR3 has 15 residues. In DNA, the CDR3 is TGTGCAAGCAGTTTCGCGGACAGGGGGAATCAGCCCCAGCATTTT. It translates to CASSFADRGNQPQHF.

V gene TRBV12-5 combines with J gene TRBJ2-5; possibly TRBD2 for D (5 bases). The CDR3 loop spans 13 amino acids. V was cut by 5 bases and J by 9 bases, with 16 bases left in between. CDR1 LGHNT and CDR2 FRNRAP come from the germline V gene. CDR3 residues: CASGHGGSGSQYF. The CDR3 DNA reads as TGTGCTAGTGGTCACGGTGGCTCGGGGTCCCAGTACTTC.

J is TRBJ2-7 and V is TRBV6-5, with a possible D match to TRBD1 (6 bases). Trimming removed 0 bases from V and 2 bases from J, with 11 bases in between. This CDR3 region has 15 residues. Germline V gene data show CDR1 as MNHEY and CDR2 as SVGAGI. CDR3 nucleotides: TGTGCCAGCAGTTACTCCTCGCAGGGGACCTACGAGCAGTACTTC. Its protein product is CASSYSSQGTYEQYF.

The chain employs TRBV9 and TRBJ1-1, with unresolved D. Germline CDR1 reads SGDLS; CDR2 reads YYNGEE. CDR3 size: 13 residues. Trimming stripped 0 bases from V and 4 bases from J, with 7 bases between. For the CDR3, the DNA is TGTGCCAGCAGCGTAGGGGAGACCACTGAAGCTTTCTTT. Protein sequence: CASSVGETTEAFF.

This clone has just a few counts. The chain couples TRBV2 to TRBJ1-1; the match to TRBD1 covers 7 bases. J gave up 0 bases and V 0 bases, and 4 bases lay outside the gene matches. From germline, CDR1 is SNHLY and CDR2 FYNNEI. The CDR3 is 16 amino acids. The CDR3 spells CASSEAGTAMNTEAFF. The CDR3 region has the DNA TGTGCCAGCAGTGAAGCCGGGACAGCGATGAACACTGAAGCTTTCTTT.

V is TRBV4-2 and J is TRBJ1-2; D is perhaps TRBD1 (6 bases). In germline, CDR1 is LGHNA, CDR2 YNFKEQ. V lost 1 base, J lost 3 bases, and 12 bases lay in between. The CDR3 runs to 15 residues. The CDR3 DNA reads as TGTGCCAGCAGCCAAGTAGAGGGGGGGGACTATGGCTACACCTTC. Translated: CASSQVEGGDYGYTF.

The chain links TRBV6-6 to TRBJ2-5, with D perhaps matching TRBD1 (5 bases). V was cut by 0 bases and J by 7 bases, with 15 bases left in between. Looked up from germline, CDR1 is MNHNY and CDR2 is SVGAGI (reference sequence). The CDR3 spans 15 residues. The CDR3 loop reads CASSYSNQGWGTQYF. In nucleotides, the CDR3 is TGTGCCAGCAGTTACTCGAACCAGGGCTGGGGGACCCAGTACTTC.

In its sample, this clone was seen once. This chain links TRBV5-8 with TRBJ1-2; 8 bases agree with TRBD1. Germline CDR1 and CDR2: SGHTS and YDEGEE. The CDR3 consists of 12 residues. V gave up 4 bases and J gave up 8 bases; unmatched junction bases: 4. The CDR3 sequence: CASSLDRDGYTF. DNA of the CDR3: TGTGCCAGCAGCCTGGACAGGGACGGCTACACCTTC.

CDR3 in amino acids: CASSAGTANTEAFF. CDR3 nucleotide sequence: TGTGCCAGCAGCGCGGGGACAGCGAACACTGAAGCTTTCTTT. The chain links TRBV9 to TRBJ1-1; 7 bases agree with TRBD1. This CDR3 is built from 14 residues. V gave up 3 bases and J gave up 1 base; unmatched junction bases: 3. Germline CDR1 is SGDLS and CDR2 is YYNGEE.

The CDR3 loop is CSVEVVVNTEAFF. For the CDR3, the DNA is TGCAGCGTTGAAGTTGTGGTGAACACTGAAGCTTTCTTT. This sequence joins TRBV29-1 and TRBJ1-1; D gene ambiguous. Trimming removed 1 base from V and 0 bases from J, with 6 bases in between. This CDR3 region has 13 residues. Germline V CDR1 and CDR2: SQVTM, ANQGSEA. Full variable domain (remainder filled in from reference TRBV29-1 and TRBJ1-1): SAVISQKPSRDICQRGTSLTIQCQVDSQVTMMFWYRQQPGQSLTLIATANQGSEATYESGFVIDKFPISRPNLTFSTLTVSNMSPEDSSIYLCSVEVVVNTEAFFGQGTRLTVV.

This chain links TRBV6-1 with TRBJ2-7, with D hard to call. CDR1 is MNHNS and CDR2 is SASEGT in the germline V gene. The CDR3 totals 15 residues. Trimming cost V 5 bases and J 1 base, with 15 bases left between them. The CDR3 sequence: CASSKSWLDSYEQYF. CDR3 DNA sequence: TGTGCCAGCAGTAAATCCTGGCTGGATTCCTACGAGCAGTACTTC.

The table lists this clone with a few counts. The rearrangement joins TRBV18 to TRBJ1-6; weak D call: TRBD1 (5 bases). Trimming pared 6 bases from V and 6 bases from J, leaving 15 bases between. This CDR3 contains 15 residues. Germline assignment: CDR1 KGHSH and CDR2 LQKENI. CDR3 in amino acids: CASSGREGGNSPLHF. CDR3 bases: TGTGCCAGCTCCGGCAGGGAGGGAGGTAATTCACCCCTCCACTTT.

V gene TRBV19 combines with J gene TRBJ1-2, with unresolved D. With 6 bases removed from V and 8 bases from J, the gap between germline ends came to 19 bases. This CDR3 has 14 residues. Germline CDR1 is LNHDA and CDR2 is SQIVND (reference sequence). For the CDR3, the DNA is TGTGCCAGTAGCATCATCGATACCCGGGTCGGCTACACCTTC. Translation gives CASSIIDTRVGYTF.

The gene calls are TRBV9 and TRBJ2-3; D may match TRBD1 or TRBD2 (5 bases each). The CDR3 totals 16 residues. Deletions cut 3 bases from V and 7 bases from J, with 21 bases between. Germline loops: CDR1 SGDLS, CDR2 YYNGEE. CDR3 in DNA: TGTGCCAGCAGCGCATCCGGGACGCTAGCTAGGAATACGCAGTATTTT. It encodes CASSASGTLARNTQYF.

The chain uses TRBV7-2 and TRBJ2-5, with D unresolved. This CDR3 has 13 residues. Trimming cost V 4 bases and J 1 base, with 7 bases left between them. CDR1 and CDR2 (germline): SGHTA, FQGNSA. CDR3 DNA sequence: TGTGCCAGCAGCTCCACTCGCCAAGAGACCCAGTACTTC. Encoded protein: CASSSTRQETQYF.

This chain joins TRBV6-5 and TRBJ1-6; D is unresolved. Germline values: CDR1 MNHEY, CDR2 SVGAGI. Trimming took 2 bases from V and 0 from J, leaving 8 bases between them. The CDR3 length is 16 residues. Here the CDR3 reads CASSYDGSSYNSPLHF. DNA for the CDR3: TGTGCCAGCAGTTACGACGGTAGCTCCTATAATTCACCCCTCCACTTT.

This chain links TRBV11-2 with TRBJ2-1, with TRBD1 matching over 12 bases. V shed 0 bases, J shed 10 bases, and the junction held 7 bases outside the gene matches. Germline CDR1 is SGHAT and CDR2 is FQNNGV. This CDR3 is built from 16 residues. CDR3 sequence reads: CASSLEAGTGGWEQFF. As DNA, the CDR3 is TGTGCCAGCAGCTTAGAAGCTGGGACAGGGGGCTGGGAGCAGTTCTTC.

The gene calls are TRBV4-2 and TRBJ1-1; D may be TRBD1 (6 bases). The V and J ends lost 0 bases and 2 bases respectively, with 16 bases between them. CDR3 length: 17 residues. Germline CDR1 and CDR2: LGHNA and YNFKEQ. CDR3 amino acids: CASSQDYRTAYNTEAFF. The CDR3 nucleotides read TGTGCCAGCAGCCAAGATTATAGGACAGCCTATAACACTGAAGCTTTCTTT.

The gene calls are TRBV5-1 and TRBJ2-7, with D tentatively TRBD1 or TRBD2 (5 bases each). The length of the CDR3 is 14 residues. In germline, CDR1 is SGHRS, CDR2 YFSETQ. V gave up 0 bases and J gave up 4 bases, with 11 bases separating them. DNA for the CDR3: TGCGCCAGCAGCTTGGGTGGGGACCCTTACGAGCAGTACTTC. Translated: CASSLGGDPYEQYF.